The next 19 T cell receptor beta chains were all read from a single sample in a study of blood T cell repertoires in COVID-19. The table came from immunoSEQ multiplex PCR; TCRdb's copy has only in-frame clones and leaves some out. Here the sample spans 80,000 or so clones, 65% to 90% being singletons. Material for sequencing was peripheral blood. The receptors derive from a man aged 80 or over with acute or convalescent COVID-19.

The chain uses TRBV25-1 and TRBJ2-2; TRBD2 is a possible D gene (6 bases). V shed 6 bases and J shed 2 bases, with 16 bases lying between them. This CDR3 contains 16 residues. Germline V CDR1 and CDR2: MGHDK, SYGVNS. The CDR3 reads CASRSLGDLNTGELFF. The CDR3 nucleotides are TGTGCCAGCAGGTCTTTAGGGGACTTAAACACCGGGGAGCTGTTTTTT.

The DNA for the CDR3 is TGTGCCAGCAGCCTCCGACAGGGGCATGCCTATGGCTACACCTTC. Translation: CASSLRQGHAYGYTF. The rearrangement links TRBV7-2 to TRBJ1-2, with TRBD1 identical over 8 bases. After removal of 5 bases from V and 4 bases from J, the junction contained 9 bases not matched to a gene. Per germline, CDR1 SGHTA and CDR2 FQGNSA. The length of the CDR3 is 15 residues.

The CDR3 DNA follows: TGCAGCGTGGGGATCGGGACAGGGGCACATGGCTACACCTTC. Amino acid sequence: CSVGIGTGAHGYTF. This sequence joins TRBV29-1 and TRBJ1-2; 10 bases map to TRBD1. The CDR3 has 14 residues. In germline, CDR1 is SQVTM, CDR2 ANQGSEA. Trimming took 6 bases from V and 6 from J; bases not matched to a gene: 10.

The V and J genes are TRBV6-2 or TRBV6-3 and TRBJ2-1, with D hard to call. The CDR3 runs 12 residues. The germline V gene has CDR1 MNHEY and CDR2 SVGEGT. V lost 4 bases, J lost 9 bases, and 10 bases lay in between. The CDR3 coding sequence is TGTGCCAGCAGTTCTCCTCTCCGTGAGCAGTTCTTC. Its translation: CASSSPLREQFF.

The chain links TRBV10-3 to TRBJ2-3, with 9 bases lining up with TRBD1. V dropped 1 base and J dropped 4; count of bases not matched to a gene: 3. Germline V gene sequence: CDR1 ENHRY, CDR2 SYGVKD. The CDR3 has 15 residues. This CDR3 is CAISELGQGSDTQYF. The CDR3 bases are TGTGCCATCAGTGAGTTGGGACAGGGTTCAGATACGCAGTATTTT.

This clone appeared once. The rearrangement links TRBV29-1 to TRBJ2-4; perhaps TRBD2 as D (6 bases). Trimming took off 5 bases at V and 0 bases at J, with 23 bases between the two ends. Germline V gives CDR1 SQVTM, CDR2 ANQGSEA. The CDR3 is made up of 18 amino acids. The CDR3 DNA reads as TGCAGCGTTCTGGAAGAAACGTATTTGGGACTAGCCAAAAACATTCAGTACTTC. Translated, it gives CSVLEETYLGLAKNIQYF.

The rearrangement uses TRBV18 and TRBJ1-3; 7 positions match TRBD1. Germline V lookup: CDR1 KGHSH, CDR2 LQKENI. V dropped 2 bases and J dropped 3; count of bases not matched to a gene: 1. The CDR3 runs 14 residues. The CDR3 bases are TGTGCCAGCTCACCAGACAGGGATGGAAACACCATATATTTT. It yields the protein CASSPDRDGNTIYF.

The chain joins TRBV2 to TRBJ2-2, with no clear D. CDR3 length: 13 residues. Trimming left V 4 bases short and J 5 bases short, with 8 bases between. Germline CDR1 is SNHLY and CDR2 is FYNNEI. CDR3 residues: CASSGALTGELFF. The CDR3 nucleotides are TGTGCCAGCAGTGGGGCCCTGACCGGGGAGCTGTTTTTT.

This clone was detected only once. V usage is TRBV4-3 and J usage is TRBJ1-2; TRBD1 might be the D (5 bases). Germline V CDR1 and CDR2: LGHNA, YSLEER. The CDR3 has 13 amino acids. V lost 3 bases and J lost 4, with 9 bases in between. CDR3 DNA sequence: TGCGCCAGCAGCCAGGACATCAGCTATGGCTACACCTTC. Amino acid sequence: CASSQDISYGYTF.

The chain uses TRBV5-4 and TRBJ1-2, with D possibly matching TRBD1 (5 bases). Trimming took 0 bases from V and 2 from J, leaving 11 bases between them. Germline CDR1 SGHNT, CDR2 YYREEE (reference sequence). This CDR3 is built from 15 residues. Here the CDR3 reads CASSLDDSSNYGYTF. The CDR3 nucleotides are TGTGCCAGCAGCTTGGATGACAGCAGCAACTATGGCTACACCTTC.

Ten or more counts support this clone. The chain employs TRBV28 and TRBJ2-1; D is uncertain. The CDR3 totals 12 residues. Germline assignment: CDR1 MDHEN and CDR2 SYDVKM. Trimming took off 6 bases at V and 4 bases at J, with 7 bases between the two ends. CDR3 sequence reads: CASSLPYNEQFF. The CDR3 DNA is TGTGCCAGCAGCTTACCTTACAATGAGCAGTTCTTC.

The V call is TRBV2, the J call TRBJ1-5; tentatively, D is TRBD1 (6 bases). CDR3 size: 15 residues. V gave up 3 bases and J gave up 4 bases, with 13 bases separating them. Germline V CDR1 and CDR2: SNHLY, FYNNEI. In DNA form, the CDR3 reads TGTGCCAGCAGTGATAAGGGGGTTTCTAATCAGCCCCAGCATTTT. Translation: CASSDKGVSNQPQHF.

V and J are TRBV7-2 and TRBJ2-7; 7 bases fit TRBD2. Trimming cost V 5 bases and J 0 bases; bases outside gene matches: 7. The germline V gene encodes CDR1 SGHTA and CDR2 FQGNSA. This CDR3 region has 15 residues. Here the CDR3 reads CASSLAGTNSYEQYF. CDR3 DNA: TGTGCCAGCAGCCTTGCCGGGACTAACTCCTACGAGCAGTACTTC.

The rearrangement uses TRBV10-3 and TRBJ2-1; 7 positions match TRBD1. Germline CDR1 and CDR2: ENHRY and SYGVKD. Germline trimming cut 5 bases from V and 8 bases from J; bases unmatched to any gene: 12. CDR3 length: 15 residues. CDR3: CAISIRQGYRDEQFF. CDR3 nucleotides: TGTGCCATCAGTATTAGACAGGGCTATCGTGATGAGCAGTTCTTC.

The rearrangement uses TRBV14 and TRBJ2-1; TRBD1 might be the D (7 bases). The length of the CDR3 is 15 residues. Per the germline V gene, CDR1 is SGHDN and CDR2 is FVKESK. With 4 bases removed from V and 2 bases from J, the gap between germline ends came to 12 bases. As DNA, the CDR3 is TGTGCCAGCAGCCCCCAGGGGGGCCCCTACAATGAGCAGTTCTTC. It codes for CASSPQGGPYNEQFF. The full variable domain, completed using reference TRBV14 and TRBJ2-1, is EAGVTQFPSHSVIEKGQTVTLRCDPISGHDNLYWYRRVMGKEIKFLLHFVKESKQDESGMPNNRFLAERTGGTYSTLKVQPAELEDSGVYFCASSPQGGPYNEQFFGPGTRLTVL.

This clone was recorded only once. The V gene is TRBV18, the J gene TRBJ2-1; TRBD2 matches 7 bases. CDR1 KGHSH and CDR2 LQKENI come from the germline V gene. The CDR3 runs 16 residues. V was clipped by 0 bases and J by 4 bases; unmatched bases: 6. The CDR3 DNA reads TGTGCCAGCTCACCACCGGGCGGGAGCCGGTACAATGAGCAGTTCTTC. This encodes CASSPPGGSRYNEQFF.

The chain employs TRBV5-6 and TRBJ1-2, with a possible D match to TRBD1 (6 bases). Germline lookup yields CDR1 SGHDT and CDR2 YYEEEE. Between the trimmed V and J ends, which lost 6 bases and 5 bases, there was a span of 14 bases. The CDR3 contains 13 residues. In DNA form, the CDR3 reads TGTGCCAGCACCCCCGGGACAAATTATGGCTACACCTTC. Protein sequence: CASTPGTNYGYTF. Filled out from reference TRBV5-6 and TRBJ1-2, the complete variable domain reads DAGVTQSPTHLIKTRGQQVTLRCSPKSGHDTVSWYQQALGQGPQFIFQYYEEEERQRGNFPDRFSGHQFPNYSSELNVNALLLGDSALYLCASTPGTNYGYTFGSGTRLTVV.

The V gene is TRBV18, the J gene TRBJ1-6; TRBD1 is a possible D gene (6 bases). This CDR3 contains 15 residues. Germline V CDR1 and CDR2: KGHSH, LQKENI. V lost 2 bases to trimming and J lost 5 bases, with 10 bases between them. The CDR3 loop reads CASSPRTAHNSPLHF. The CDR3 DNA reads TGTGCCAGCTCACCAAGGACAGCTCATAATTCACCCCTCCACTTT. The complete variable domain, with remaining parts taken from reference TRBV18 and TRBJ1-6, reads NAGVMQNPRHLVRRRGQEARLRCSPMKGHSHVYWYRQLPEEGLKFMVYLQKENIIDESGMPKERFSAEFPKEGPSILRIQQVVRGDSAAYFCASSPRTAHNSPLHFGNGTRLTVT.

The rearrangement uses TRBV30 and TRBJ1-6; 7 bases line up with TRBD1. Trimming cost V 4 bases and J 4 bases; bases outside gene matches: 1. Germline V gene data show CDR1 as GTSNPN and CDR2 as SVGIG (reference sequence). This CDR3 contains 13 residues. For the CDR3, the DNA is TGTGCCTGGAACAGGGGTTATAATTCACCCCTCCACTTT. It codes for CAWNRGYNSPLHF.